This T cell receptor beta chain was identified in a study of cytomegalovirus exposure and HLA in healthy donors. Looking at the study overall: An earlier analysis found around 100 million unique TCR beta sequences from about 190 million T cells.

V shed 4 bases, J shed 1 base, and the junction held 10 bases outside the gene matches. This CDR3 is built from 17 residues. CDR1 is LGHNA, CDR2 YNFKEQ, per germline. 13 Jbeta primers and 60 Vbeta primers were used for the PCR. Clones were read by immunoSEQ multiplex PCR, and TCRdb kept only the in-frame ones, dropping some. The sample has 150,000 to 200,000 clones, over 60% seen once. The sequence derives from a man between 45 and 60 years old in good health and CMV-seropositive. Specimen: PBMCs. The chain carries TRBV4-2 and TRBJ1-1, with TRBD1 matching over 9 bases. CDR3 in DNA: TGTGCCAGCAGCCGCACTCTGCTGGGACAGGGGAACACTGAAGCTTTCTTT. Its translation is CASSRTLLGQGNTEAFF.